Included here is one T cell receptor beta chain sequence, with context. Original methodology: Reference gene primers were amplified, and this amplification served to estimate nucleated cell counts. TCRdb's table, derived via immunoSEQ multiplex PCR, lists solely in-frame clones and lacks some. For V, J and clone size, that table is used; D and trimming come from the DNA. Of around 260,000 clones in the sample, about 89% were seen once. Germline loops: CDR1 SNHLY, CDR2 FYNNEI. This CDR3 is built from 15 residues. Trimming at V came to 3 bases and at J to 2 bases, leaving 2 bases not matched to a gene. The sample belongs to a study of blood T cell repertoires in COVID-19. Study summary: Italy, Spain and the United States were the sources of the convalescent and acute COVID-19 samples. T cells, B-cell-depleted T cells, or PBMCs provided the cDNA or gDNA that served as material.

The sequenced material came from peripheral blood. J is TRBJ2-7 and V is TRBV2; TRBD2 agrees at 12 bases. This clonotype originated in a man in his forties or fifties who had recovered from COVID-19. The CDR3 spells CASSDRTSGTYEQYF. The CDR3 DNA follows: TGTGCCAGCAGTGACCGGACTAGCGGGACCTACGAGCAGTACTTC.